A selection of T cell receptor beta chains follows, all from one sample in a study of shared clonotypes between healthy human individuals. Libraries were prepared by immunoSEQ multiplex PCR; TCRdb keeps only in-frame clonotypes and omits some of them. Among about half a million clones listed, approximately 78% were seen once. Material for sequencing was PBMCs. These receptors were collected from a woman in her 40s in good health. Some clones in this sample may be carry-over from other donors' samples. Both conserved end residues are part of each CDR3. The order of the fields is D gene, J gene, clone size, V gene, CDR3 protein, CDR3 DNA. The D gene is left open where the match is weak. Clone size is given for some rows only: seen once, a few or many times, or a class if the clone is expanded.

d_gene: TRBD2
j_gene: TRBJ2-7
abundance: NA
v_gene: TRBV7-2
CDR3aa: CASSARAASGFYEQYF
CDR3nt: TGTGCCAGCAGCGCCAGGGCAGCTAGCGGGTTCTACGAGCAGTACTTC

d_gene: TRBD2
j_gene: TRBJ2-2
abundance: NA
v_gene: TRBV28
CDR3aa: CASSFSGLAGGPNTGELFF
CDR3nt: TGTGCCAGCAGTTTTTCGGGACTAGCGGGAGGGCCTAACACCGGGGAGCTGTTTTTT

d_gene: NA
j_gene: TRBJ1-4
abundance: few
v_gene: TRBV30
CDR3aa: CAWIEGNGEKLFF
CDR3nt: TGTGCCTGGATTGAAGGGAATGGTGAAAAACTGTTTTTT

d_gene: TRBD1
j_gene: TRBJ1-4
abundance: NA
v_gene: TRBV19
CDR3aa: CASSTRDRGEKLFF
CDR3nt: TGTGCCAGTAGTACCCGGGACAGGGGTGAAAAACTGTTTTTT

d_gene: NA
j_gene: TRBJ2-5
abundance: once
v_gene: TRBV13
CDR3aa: CASSTGLVQETQYF
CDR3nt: TGTGCCAGCAGCACGGGACTGGTTCAAGAGACCCAGTACTTC

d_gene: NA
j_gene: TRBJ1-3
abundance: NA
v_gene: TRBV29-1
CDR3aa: CSVARASSGNTIYF
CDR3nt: TGCAGCGTTGCCAGGGCGAGCTCTGGAAACACCATATATTTT

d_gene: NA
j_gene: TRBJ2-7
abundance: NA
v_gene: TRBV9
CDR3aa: CASSDDSGSYEQYF
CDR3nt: TGTGCCAGCAGCGACGATTCGGGGAGCTACGAGCAGTACTTC

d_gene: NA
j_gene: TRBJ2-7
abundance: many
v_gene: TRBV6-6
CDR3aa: CASSYSDGSYEQYF
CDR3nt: TGTGCCAGCAGTTACTCGGACGGTTCCTACGAGCAGTACTTC

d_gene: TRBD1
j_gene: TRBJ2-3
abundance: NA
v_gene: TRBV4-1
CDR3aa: CASSEGQAASTDTQYF
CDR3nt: TGCGCCAGCAGCGAGGGACAGGCGGCTAGCACAGATACGCAGTATTTT

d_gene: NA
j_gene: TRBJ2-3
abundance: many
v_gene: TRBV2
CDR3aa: CASLGAPSTDTQYF
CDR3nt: TGTGCCAGCCTAGGGGCTCCGAGCACAGATACGCAGTATTTT

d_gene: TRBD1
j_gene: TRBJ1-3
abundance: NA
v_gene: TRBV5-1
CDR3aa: CASSWSGQGAGNTIYF
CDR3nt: TGCGCCAGCAGCTGGTCTGGACAGGGCGCTGGAAACACCATATATTTT

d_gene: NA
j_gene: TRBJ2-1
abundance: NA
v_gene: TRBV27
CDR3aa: CASSPYLSDEQFF
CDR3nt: TGTGCCAGCAGTCCCTATCTGTCGGATGAGCAGTTCTTC

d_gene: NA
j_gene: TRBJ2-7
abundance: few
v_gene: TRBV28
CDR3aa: CASSLAGFSYEQYF
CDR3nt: TGTGCCAGCAGTTTAGCAGGGTTCTCCTACGAGCAGTACTTC

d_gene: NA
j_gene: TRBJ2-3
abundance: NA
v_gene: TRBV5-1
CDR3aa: CASKGADTQYF
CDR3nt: TGCGCCAGCAAAGGGGCAGATACGCAGTATTTT

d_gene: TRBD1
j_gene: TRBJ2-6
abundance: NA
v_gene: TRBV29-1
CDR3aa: CSVDEAGGGSGANVLTF
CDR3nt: TGCAGCGTTGATGAGGCAGGGGGCGGGTCTGGGGCCAACGTCCTGACTTTC

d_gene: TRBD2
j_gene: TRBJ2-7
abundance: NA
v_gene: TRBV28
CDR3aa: CASSLGLAGTSEQYF
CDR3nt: TGTGCCAGCAGTTTAGGGCTAGCGGGAACAAGCGAGCAGTACTTC

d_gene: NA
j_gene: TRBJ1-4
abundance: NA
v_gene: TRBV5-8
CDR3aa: CASSSPYNEKLFF
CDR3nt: TGTGCCAGCAGCTCCCCATATAATGAAAAACTGTTTTTT

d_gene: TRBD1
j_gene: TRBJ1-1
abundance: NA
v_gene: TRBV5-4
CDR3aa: CASSLNRGTEAFF
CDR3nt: TGTGCCAGCAGCCTGAACAGGGGCACTGAAGCTTTCTTT

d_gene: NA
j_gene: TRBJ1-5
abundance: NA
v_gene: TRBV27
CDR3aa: CASSFQEGNQPQHF
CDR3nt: TGTGCCAGCAGTTTTCAAGAGGGCAATCAGCCCCAGCATTTT

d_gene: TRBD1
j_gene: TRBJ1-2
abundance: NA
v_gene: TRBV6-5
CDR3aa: CASSGTGGGYGYTF
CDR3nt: TGTGCCAGCAGCGGGACAGGGGGCGGGTATGGCTACACCTTC

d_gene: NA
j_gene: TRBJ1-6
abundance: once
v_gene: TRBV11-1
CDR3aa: CASSLNNSPLHF
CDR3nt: TGTGCCAGCAGCTTAAACAATTCACCCCTCCACTTT

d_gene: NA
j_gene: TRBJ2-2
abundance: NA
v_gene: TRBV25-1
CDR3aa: CASRGGNTGELFF
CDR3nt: TGTGCCAGCAGGGGCGGAAACACCGGGGAGCTGTTTTTT

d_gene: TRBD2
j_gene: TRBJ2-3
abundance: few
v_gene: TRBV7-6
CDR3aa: CASSPSGSSYTQYF
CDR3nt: TGTGCCAGCAGTCCTAGCGGGAGTTCATATACGCAGTATTTT

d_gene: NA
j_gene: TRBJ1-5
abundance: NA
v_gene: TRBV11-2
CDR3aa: CASSLTAGSNQPQHF
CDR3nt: TGTGCCAGCAGCTTAACGGCAGGCAGCAATCAGCCCCAGCATTTT

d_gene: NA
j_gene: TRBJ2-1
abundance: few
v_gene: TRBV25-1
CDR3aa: CASSEVGIYNEQFF
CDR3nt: TGTGCCAGCAGTGAGGTTGGTATATACAATGAGCAGTTCTTC

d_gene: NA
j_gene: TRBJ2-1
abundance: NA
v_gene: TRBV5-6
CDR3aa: CASSLKDRGGVEQFF
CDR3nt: TGTGCCAGCAGCTTGAAGGACCGAGGGGGAGTTGAGCAGTTCTTC

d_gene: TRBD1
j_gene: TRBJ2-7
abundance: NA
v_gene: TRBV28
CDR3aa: CASSSIDRAHEQYF
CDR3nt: TGTGCCAGCAGTTCCATCGACAGGGCTCACGAGCAGTACTTC

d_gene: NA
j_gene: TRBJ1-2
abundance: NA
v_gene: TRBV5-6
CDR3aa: CASSLDRVYYGYTF
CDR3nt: TGTGCCAGCAGCTTGGACAGGGTTTACTATGGCTACACCTTC